Listed below are T cell receptor beta chains from one sample, sequenced in a study of cytomegalovirus exposure and HLA in healthy donors. TCRdb's table, derived via immunoSEQ multiplex PCR, lists solely in-frame clones and lacks some. This sample has more than 95,000 clones, with about 78% found just once. The sample comprised PBMCs. These receptors were taken from a man aged 25 to 45 in good health and CMV-seronegative. The CDR3 runs from the conserved cysteine through the conserved F or W. Each record gives: D gene, V gene, J gene, clone size, CDR3 protein, CDR3 DNA. D genes are given only for firm matches. Part of the rows lack a size; the others show once, few, many or a class for expanded clones.

TRBD1	TRBV5-4	TRBJ2-7	.	CASSWGNNQGALGEQYF	TGTGCCAGCAGCTGGGGCAACAACCAGGGGGCTCTAGGCGAGCAGTACTTC
TRBD1	TRBV19	TRBJ2-7	.	CASSIGDSLPHEQYF	TGTGCCAGTAGTATCGGGGACAGCCTCCCCCACGAGCAGTACTTC
TRBD1	TRBV28	TRBJ1-5	.	CASSFWQGGSNQPQHF	TGTGCCAGCAGTTTCTGGCAGGGGGGAAGCAATCAGCCCCAGCATTTT
TRBD1	TRBV19	TRBJ1-2	once	CASSTYRGSPNYGYTF	TGTGCCAGTAGTACCTACAGGGGTTCCCCCAACTATGGCTACACCTTC
.	TRBV12-2	TRBJ1-3	.	CASRLVGTNSGNTIYF	TGTGCAAGTCGCTTAGTGGGGACTAACTCTGGAAACACCATATATTTT
TRBD2	TRBV6-5	TRBJ2-1	.	CASSKAGFSYNEQFF	TGTGCCAGCAGCAAAGCGGGGTTCTCCTACAATGAGCAGTTCTTC
.	TRBV7-2	TRBJ1-6	.	CASRTTGSGSPLHF	TGTGCCAGCAGAACAACAGGGAGCGGTTCACCCCTCCACTTT
.	TRBV5-5	TRBJ1-5	.	CASSLQGQRINQPQHF	TGTGCCAGCAGCTTGCAAGGACAGAGGATCAATCAGCCCCAGCATTTT
.	TRBV6-1	TRBJ2-7	.	CAIPTENSYEQYF	TGTGCCATCCCGACGGAGAACTCCTACGAGCAGTACTTC
.	TRBV19	TRBJ1-4	few	CASSIVRPTNEKLFF	TGTGCCAGTAGTATAGTTCGACCGACAAATGAAAAACTGTTTTTT
TRBD2	TRBV4-3	TRBJ2-1	.	CASSQKVRGSSYNEQFF	TGCGCCAGCAGCCAAAAGGTGCGGGGGAGCTCCTACAATGAGCAGTTCTTC
.	TRBV9	TRBJ1-2	once	CASSVYVEANYGYTF	TGTGCCAGCAGCGTATACGTAGAAGCTAACTATGGCTACACCTTC
.	TRBV19	TRBJ1-5	.	CASSPLSARSQPQHF	TGTGCCAGTAGTCCCCTCTCGGCGAGGAGTCAGCCCCAGCATTTT
TRBD1	TRBV4-3	TRBJ1-4	.	CASSRGQGTEKLFF	TGCGCCAGCAGCCGCGGACAGGGGACGGAAAAACTGTTTTTT
TRBD2	TRBV4-1	TRBJ2-5	.	CASSQEGWLGGGNGETQYF	TGCGCCAGCAGCCAAGAAGGGTGGCTAGGCGGGGGGAACGGAGAGACCCAGTACTTC
TRBD1	TRBV6-9	TRBJ1-1	.	CASSSDRVDTEAFF	TGTGCCAGCAGTTCGGACAGGGTGGACACTGAAGCTTTCTTT